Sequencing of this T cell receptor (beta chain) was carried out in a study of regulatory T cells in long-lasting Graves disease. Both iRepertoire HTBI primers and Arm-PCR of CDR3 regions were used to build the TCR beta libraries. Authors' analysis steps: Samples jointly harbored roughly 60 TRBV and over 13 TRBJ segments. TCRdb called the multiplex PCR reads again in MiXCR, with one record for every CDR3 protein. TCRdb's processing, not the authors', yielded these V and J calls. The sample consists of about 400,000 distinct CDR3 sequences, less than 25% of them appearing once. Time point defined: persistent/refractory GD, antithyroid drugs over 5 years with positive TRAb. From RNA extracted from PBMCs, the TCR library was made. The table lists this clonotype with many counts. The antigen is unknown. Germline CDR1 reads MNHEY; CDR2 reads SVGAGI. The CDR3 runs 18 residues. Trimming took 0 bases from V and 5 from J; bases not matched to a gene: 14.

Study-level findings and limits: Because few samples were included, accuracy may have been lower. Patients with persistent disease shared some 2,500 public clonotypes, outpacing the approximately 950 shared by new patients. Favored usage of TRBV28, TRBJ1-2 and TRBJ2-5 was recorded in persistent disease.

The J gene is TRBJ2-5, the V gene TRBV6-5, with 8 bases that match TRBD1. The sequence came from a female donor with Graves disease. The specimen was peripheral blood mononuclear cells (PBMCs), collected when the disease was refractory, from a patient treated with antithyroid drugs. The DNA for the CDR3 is TGTGCCAGCAGTTACTCCGGCGGCCGGAGACAGGGGAGCGAGACCCAGTACTTC. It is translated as CASSYSGGRRQGSETQYF.